Listed below are T cell receptor beta chains from one sample, sequenced in a study of blood T cells in healthy people across ages. TCRdb recomputed calls from the 5' RACE reads with MiXCR, one row per CDR3 protein. Altogether hundreds of thousands of distinct CDR3 sequences are present, 46% being singletons, with the ten largest covering around a sixth. The sequenced material came from blood. The receptors stem from a man at least 80 years old in good health. CDR3s include the opening cysteine and the closing phenylalanine or tryptophan. Each record gives: V gene, CDR3 length, J gene, CDR3 protein.

V: TRBV20-1; length: 13; J: TRBJ2-3; CDR3: CSALPMGTDTQYF
V: TRBV4-2; length: 14; J: TRBJ1-4; CDR3: CASSSGQGTEKLFF
V: TRBV7-2; length: 14; J: TRBJ2-1; CDR3: CASSRSGRDNEQFF
V: TRBV10-3; length: 15; J: TRBJ1-1; CDR3: CAISESRGRNTEAFF
V: TRBV29-1; length: 13; J: TRBJ2-7; CDR3: CSVSGTSAYEQYF
V: TRBV19; length: 17; J: TRBJ2-3; CDR3: CASSRLSSGRSTDTQYF
V: TRBV7-2; length: 12; J: TRBJ2-4; CDR3: CASSYSTNIQYF
V: TRBV28; length: 17; J: TRBJ2-1; CDR3: CASSSPMRSASYNEQFF
V: TRBV4-3; length: 14; J: TRBJ2-3; CDR3: CASRQETATDTQYF
V: TRBV28; length: 16; J: TRBJ2-1; CDR3: CACSLEALSSYNEQFF
V: TRBV10-3; length: 15; J: TRBJ2-7; CDR3: CAISDPAGVTYEQYF
V: TRBV5-5; length: 15; J: TRBJ2-7; CDR3: CASSLRTEDSYEQYF
V: TRBV19; length: 12; J: TRBJ2-3; CDR3: CASRHGADTQYF
V: TRBV7-9; length: 13; J: TRBJ1-1; CDR3: CASSENRDRQAFF
V: TRBV9; length: 16; J: TRBJ2-2; CDR3: CASSASGRANTGELFF
V: TRBV21-1; length: 18; J: TRBJ2-3; CDR3: CASPNSPGTGLCTDTQYF
V: TRBV20-1; length: 14; J: TRBJ2-7; CDR3: CSARGGSGSSEQYF
V: TRBV7-3; length: 15; J: TRBJ2-7; CDR3: CASSPTGQGNYEQYF
V: TRBV6-1; length: 18; J: TRBJ2-7; CDR3: CASSSRLAGTGLPYEQYF
V: TRBV15; length: 13; J: TRBJ2-3; CDR3: CATSRDLLDTQYF
V: TRBV9; length: 15; J: TRBJ1-2; CDR3: CASSVAWTGLRGYTF
V: TRBV7-9; length: 12; J: TRBJ2-7; CDR3: CASSGQDYEQYF
V: TRBV7-3; length: 17; J: TRBJ2-1; CDR3: CASSPRGLAGGPNEQFF
V: TRBV6-2/TRBV6-3; length: 13; J: TRBJ2-1; CDR3: CASSDDYYNEQFF
V: TRBV10-3; length: 14; J: TRBJ2-1; CDR3: CAIRGTSGSTEQFF